This TCR beta chain was sequenced during a study of T-cell memory formation after mild COVID-19. As for the study in general: The study found TCR clusters largely donor specific.

This clonotype was seen more than once but under ten times. Its specificity is unknown. J lost 3 bases, V lost 5 bases, and 8 bases had no gene match. Germline lookup yields CDR1 SGHRS and CDR2 YFSETQ. There are 16 residues in the CDR3. Notes on the study in general: A subset of responding clones appeared in pre-infection memory, suggesting cross-reactive memory joined.

TCR alpha and TCR beta cDNA libraries carrying sample barcodes and UMIs were produced by 5'RACE using constant-segment primers. TCRdb called the 5' RACE reads again in MiXCR, with one record for every CDR3 protein. The sample carries under 550,000 distinct CDR3 sequences, approximately 18% recorded once. The J gene is TRBJ2-3, the V gene TRBV5-1; 11 nucleotides agree with TRBD1. The source material was PBMCs or a T cell subset sorted from them (not recorded which). The origin of this receptor is a young man who had mild COVID-19 (a few samples of this study predate the infection). Cell type and time point are not known. CDR3 coding DNA: TGCGCCAGCAGTTCGGGGGACAGGGGGTTTACAGATACGCAGTATTTT. Amino acid sequence: CASSSGDRGFTDTQYF.